Listed below are T cell receptor beta chains from one sample, sequenced in a study of radiation and T cells in renal cell carcinoma. Generated by immunoSEQ multiplex PCR, the TCRdb table keeps only in-frame clones and is missing some. The data hold roughly 10,000 clones, with over 55% observed a single time. The specimen comprised tumor tissue, sampled from a patient whose treatment included radiotherapy and nephrectomy. The origin of the receptors is a woman in her forties or fifties with renal cell carcinoma. Both conserved end residues are part of each CDR3. A D gene is named only where the DNA matches it firmly. Some rows mark clone size as missing; the rest say once, few, many or name a class of expanded clone.

CDR3 length,V gene,D gene,J gene,clone size,CDR3 DNA,CDR3 protein
17,TRBV9,TRBD2,TRBJ2-3,once,TGTGCCAGCAGCGTAGGAGGTATGGCGGGGGGGTCAGATACGCAGTATTTT,CASSVGGMAGGSDTQYF
14,TRBV18,TRBD2,TRBJ2-1,.,TGTGCCAGCTCACTGGCTAGCGGCTACAATGAGCAGTTCTTC,CASSLASGYNEQFF
13,TRBV6-5,.,TRBJ2-5,.,TGTGCCAGCAGTTATGGGGCAAAAGAGACCCAGTACTTC,CASSYGAKETQYF
15,TRBV7-2,.,TRBJ2-7,.,TGTGCCAGCAGCTTAGCGCAGGGGCAGTCCTACGAGCAGTACTTC,CASSLAQGQSYEQYF
16,TRBV21-1,.,TRBJ1-2,once,TGTGCCAGCAGCAAATCGCCCAGGGGGCATCAAGATGGCTACACCTTC,CASSKSPRGHQDGYTF
14,TRBV29-1,.,TRBJ1-2,.,TGCAGCGTTGAAGGGGAGGGGATGGACTATGGCTACACCTTC,CSVEGEGMDYGYTF
14,TRBV7-2,.,TRBJ1-1,once,TGTGCCAGCAGCCTCCACGGGGGGGCGGGTGAAGCTTTCTTT,CASSLHGGAGEAFF
15,TRBV5-1,TRBD1,TRBJ2-1,once,TGCGCCAGCAGCAGGGGGACAGTGAGGGACAATGAGCAGTTCTTC,CASSRGTVRDNEQFF
15,TRBV6-4,.,TRBJ2-3,.,TGTGCCAGCCAAAAGAACAGCGGTTGGGCAGATACGCAGTATTTT,CASQKNSGWADTQYF
16,TRBV5-5,TRBD1,TRBJ1-1,.,TGTGCCAGCAGCTTGTCAGGCAGGGGGATGAACACTGAAGCTTTCTTT,CASSLSGRGMNTEAFF
13,TRBV5-4,.,TRBJ2-1,.,TGTGCCAGCAGCGAGGGACATAGCCGGGAGCAGTTCTTC,CASSEGHSREQFF
16,TRBV9,.,TRBJ2-2,.,TGTGCCAGCAGCGTTCGGGCCGGGACTTCGGCCGGGGAGCTGTTTTTT,CASSVRAGTSAGELFF
16,TRBV21-1,.,TRBJ2-3,.,TGTGCCAGCAGCAACGGCCTAGCGGGAGACACGTATACGCAGTATTTT,CASSNGLAGDTYTQYF
19,TRBV4-1,TRBD2,TRBJ2-5,.,TGCGCCAGCAGCCAAGAAATCACTAGCGGGGGTCTAAGTATAAAGACCCAGTACTTC,CASSQEITSGGLSIKTQYF
13,TRBV5-4,.,TRBJ2-7,few,TGTGCCAGCAGCTTGGGACGGACCTACGAGCAGTACTTC,CASSLGRTYEQYF
18,TRBV29-1,TRBD2,TRBJ2-6,.,TGCAGCGTTGTTGCGGGAGAAGTTAGCCTCTCTGGGGCCAACGTCCTGACTTTC,CSVVAGEVSLSGANVLTF
14,TRBV5-1,TRBD2,TRBJ2-3,.,TGCGCCAGCAGCTTCGGGACTAGCGACGATACGCAGTATTTT,CASSFGTSDDTQYF
12,TRBV7-9,.,TRBJ2-3,.,TGTGCCAGCAGCCGAGGTGGAGATACGCAGTATTTT,CASSRGGDTQYF
15,TRBV18,.,TRBJ2-2,.,TGTGCCAGCTCACCACTGCAGGTTTCGACCGGGGAGCTGTTTTTT,CASSPLQVSTGELFF
14,TRBV7-9,.,TRBJ2-5,.,TGTGCCAGCAGCAGTTGGGTGTACCAAGAGACCCAGTACTTC,CASSSWVYQETQYF
14,TRBV19,.,TRBJ1-2,.,TGTGCCAGTAGTATAGGGTCGGCAGGGAGCGGCTACACCTTC,CASSIGSAGSGYTF
13,TRBV7-9,.,TRBJ2-1,.,TGTGCCAGCATGGACGCGGGCCGAAATGAGCAGTTCTTC,CASMDAGRNEQFF
13,TRBV9,TRBD1,TRBJ2-7,.,TGTGCCAGCAGCGGAGGGACAGGATACGAGCAGTACTTC,CASSGGTGYEQYF
14,TRBV27,TRBD1,TRBJ2-1,few,TGTGCCAGCAGCCCGGACAGGGGCTACAATGAGCAGTTCTTC,CASSPDRGYNEQFF
13,TRBV11-2,.,TRBJ2-7,.,TGTGCCAGCAGCCCCCCCGCCGGGGACGAGCAGTACTTC,CASSPPAGDEQYF
16,TRBV6-1,.,TRBJ2-2,.,TGTGCCAGCAGTGAAAGGGGGGGGGCGAACACCGGGGAGCTGTTTTTT,CASSERGGANTGELFF
18,TRBV11-2,TRBD1,TRBJ2-1,.,TGTGCCAGCAGCTTAAGGGACAGGGTATACTTCTCCTACAATGAGCAGTTCTTC,CASSLRDRVYFSYNEQFF
15,TRBV9,.,TRBJ2-7,.,TGTGCCAGCAGCGCCGAACTAGGCCTGACCTACGAGCAGTACTTC,CASSAELGLTYEQYF
17,TRBV28,TRBD1,TRBJ1-2,.,TGTGCCAGCAGTTTATGGGGACAGAGGGGAGGGGTCTATGGCTACACCTTC,CASSLWGQRGGVYGYTF
12,TRBV2,TRBD1,TRBJ2-3,.,TGTGCCAGCAGTCGGGACAGTGATACGCAGTATTTT,CASSRDSDTQYF
11,TRBV30,.,TRBJ2-5,.,TGTGCCTGGAGTGGGCTCGAGACCCAGTACTTC,CAWSGLETQYF
14,TRBV6-5,.,TRBJ2-1,few,TGTGCCAGCAGTTGGGGGACGCCCTACAATGAGCAGTTCTTC,CASSWGTPYNEQFF
14,TRBV5-1,TRBD1,TRBJ2-3,.,TGCGCCAGCGGCCGGGACAGGGGTGCAGATACGCAGTATTTT,CASGRDRGADTQYF
15,TRBV19,TRBD2,TRBJ2-3,.,TGTGCCAGTTCCTGGGCTAGCGGGAGTACAGATACGCAGTATTTT,CASSWASGSTDTQYF
13,TRBV5-1,TRBD1,TRBJ2-5,few,TGCGCCAGCCTGCGACAGGGGACCGTGACCCAGTACTTC,CASLRQGTVTQYF
16,TRBV21-1,.,TRBJ2-7,.,TGTGCCAGCAGCATTGGGGCCCGGGAAACGAGGTACGAGCAGTACTTC,CASSIGARETRYEQYF
14,TRBV27,.,TRBJ2-3,.,TGTGCCAGCAGTTTAACAGGAGGACCAGATACGCAGTATTTT,CASSLTGGPDTQYF
13,TRBV30,.,TRBJ1-6,.,TGTGCCTCATGGGAGGGTGCTAATTCACCCCTCCACTTT,CASWEGANSPLHF
12,TRBV28,.,TRBJ1-2,.,TGTGCCAGCAGACAGCAAACCTATGGCTACACCTTC,CASRQQTYGYTF
14,TRBV19,.,TRBJ2-5,once,TGTGCCAGCTCCCTTTCTAGCGAGGAAGAGACCCAGTACTTC,CASSLSSEEETQYF
18,TRBV10-1,TRBD1,TRBJ1-2,.,TGCGCCAGCAGTGAAACCGCCGGGACGGGACAGGGCCTCAAAGGCTACACCTTC,CASSETAGTGQGLKGYTF
13,TRBV30,.,TRBJ1-2,.,TGTGCCTGGAGGATAGGGGGTGTGGATGGCTACACCTTC,CAWRIGGVDGYTF
13,TRBV18,.,TRBJ2-7,.,TGTGCCAGCTCACCGGACAGTACCTACGAGCAGTACTTC,CASSPDSTYEQYF
16,TRBV14,.,TRBJ2-5,.,TGTGCCAGCAGCCAAGATTCGGCCGGACCCCAAGAGACCCAGTACTTC,CASSQDSAGPQETQYF
13,TRBV27,TRBD1,TRBJ1-2,few,TGTGCCAGCAGGGGACAGGGGACTTATGGCTACACCTTC,CASRGQGTYGYTF
15,TRBV9,TRBD1,TRBJ2-7,.,TGTGCCAGCAGCGCCCAGACAGGGACAACCTACGAGCAGTACTTC,CASSAQTGTTYEQYF
14,TRBV4-1,TRBD2,TRBJ2-3,.,TGCGCCAGCAGCGCCCTAGCGGGAGGCGATACGCAGTATTTT,CASSALAGGDTQYF
12,TRBV6-1,.,TRBJ1-5,large,TGTGCCAGCAGTGAAGGGAATCAGCCCCAGCATTTT,CASSEGNQPQHF
13,TRBV11-2,.,TRBJ2-7,few,TGTGCCAGCAGCTTACCCGGAGTCTACGAGCAGTACTTC,CASSLPGVYEQYF
13,TRBV5-1,.,TRBJ1-4,few,TGCGCCAGCAGCATGGGACACGTTGAAAAACTGTTTTTT,CASSMGHVEKLFF